The 21 T cell receptor beta chains given below trace back to one sample, sequenced in a study of blood T cell repertoires in COVID-19. This table comes from immunoSEQ multiplex PCR, and its TCRdb copy is limited to in-frame clones, with some not included. The sample lists more than 45,000 clones; more than 70% were seen once. What was sequenced was peripheral blood. All receptors come from a woman aged 55-70 years with acute or convalescent COVID-19.

V usage is TRBV19 and J usage is TRBJ1-5; 8 positions match TRBD1. The CDR3 loop spans 15 amino acids. V trimming: 5 bases; J trimming: 6 bases; junction bases outside the gene matches: 9. Germline V gene data show CDR1 as LNHDA and CDR2 as SQIVND (reference sequence). CDR3: CASSGNRGYSQPQHF. The CDR3, as DNA: TGTGCCAGTAGTGGAAACAGGGGGTATAGTCAGCCCCAGCATTTT.

Worth noting for this clone: The sample carries other DNA sequences with the same CDR3. The chain has TRBV7-3 and TRBJ2-3, with 9 bases aligning to TRBD2. From germline, CDR1 is SGHTA and CDR2 FQGTGA. The CDR3 runs 15 residues. The ends lost 5 bases at V and 0 bases at J; junction bases unmatched: 3. The CDR3 nucleotides read TGTGCCAGCAGCCTGAGCGGGGGGAGCACAGATACGCAGTATTTT. Amino acids: CASSLSGGSTDTQYF.

The chain employs TRBV18 and TRBJ1-4; no clear D gene. In germline, CDR1 is KGHSH, CDR2 LQKENI. The CDR3 has 14 amino acids. Deletions cut 3 bases from V and 4 bases from J, with 9 bases between. CDR3 DNA: TGTGCCAGCTCACCGGAGAGGATTAATGAAAAACTGTTTTTT. This gives the protein CASSPERINEKLFF.

The chain couples TRBV6-5 to TRBJ1-4; possibly TRBD1 for D (5 bases). V was clipped by 4 bases and J by 4 bases, with 10 bases between them. The germline V gene encodes CDR1 MNHEY and CDR2 SVGAGI. The CDR3 is made up of 14 amino acids. DNA of the CDR3: TGTGCCAGCAGTTCGCGACAGATTAATGAAAAACTGTTTTTT. It specifies CASSSRQINEKLFF.

V and J are TRBV19 and TRBJ2-1; D gene uncertain. V was shortened by 6 bases and J by 0 bases, with 6 bases between the two germline ends. The CDR3 runs 13 residues. Germline V gives CDR1 LNHDA, CDR2 SQIVND (reference sequence). For the CDR3, the DNA is TGTGCCAGTAGGGTCGGCTCCTACAATGAGCAGTTCTTC. This sequence encodes CASRVGSYNEQFF.

This CDR3 reads CASTRSFSGKDSPLHF. The CDR3 DNA is TGCGCCAGCACCCGCAGTTTTTCAGGGAAGGATTCACCCCTCCACTTT. V gene TRBV5-1 combines with J gene TRBJ1-6, with D perhaps TRBD1 (5 bases). Per the germline V gene, CDR1 is SGHRS and CDR2 is YFSETQ. This CDR3 is 16 amino acids long. Trimming stripped 6 bases from V and 8 bases from J, with 21 bases between.

As regards this clone: This sample also contains other DNA sequences that code for the same CDR3. V usage is TRBV4-3 and J usage is TRBJ2-7; weak D call: TRBD1 (5 bases). Germline V CDR1 and CDR2: LGHNA, YSLEER. Trimming took off 1 base at V and 3 bases at J, with 10 bases between the two ends. The CDR3 has 14 amino acids. CDR3 amino acids: CASSQAGRDYEQYF. The CDR3 nucleotides are TGCGCCAGCAGCCAAGCCGGCAGGGACTACGAGCAGTACTTC.

V is TRBV5-6 and J is TRBJ2-1; D remains ambiguous. The CDR3 consists of 17 residues. Germline V gene sequence: CDR1 SGHDT, CDR2 YYEEEE. V lost 4 bases, J lost 0 bases, and 17 bases lay in between. The CDR3 nucleotides read TGTGCCAGCAGCCTTTTGGCGTTGACGGGCTCCTACAATGAGCAGTTCTTC. Translated, it gives CASSLLALTGSYNEQFF.

The chain has TRBV7-9 and TRBJ1-1, with 9 positions matching TRBD1. The CDR3 has 14 amino acids. V lost 5 bases, J lost 10 bases, and 11 bases stayed unmatched. The germline V gene has CDR1 SEHNR and CDR2 FQNEAQ (reference sequence). The CDR3 sequence: CASSPRRQGGLAFF. In DNA form, the CDR3 reads TGTGCCAGCAGCCCAAGGAGACAGGGGGGTTTAGCTTTCTTT.

This chain links TRBV20-1 with TRBJ2-5, with a weak D call TRBD2 (5 bases). Per the germline V gene, CDR1 is DFQATT and CDR2 is SNEGSKA (reference sequence). This CDR3 is 11 amino acids long. V shed 5 bases and J shed 1 base, with 5 bases lying between them. As DNA, the CDR3 is TGCAGTGCTCGGGGCCAAGAGACCCAGTACTTC. Translation: CSARGQETQYF.

The V and J genes are TRBV2 and TRBJ2-2; 9 bases are shared with TRBD1. J lost 5 bases, V lost 2 bases, and 3 bases had no gene match. The germline V gene encodes CDR1 SNHLY and CDR2 FYNNEI. The CDR3 extends over 15 amino acids. CDR3 DNA: TGTGCCAGCAGTGAAAACAGGGGGCGTACCGGGGAGCTGTTTTTT. This translates into CASSENRGRTGELFF.

Only a few counts were recorded for this clone. This chain joins TRBV7-3 and TRBJ2-6; D unclear. This CDR3 is built from 14 residues. The germline V gene encodes CDR1 SGHTA and CDR2 FQGTGA. The V end lost 5 bases, the J end lost 0 bases, and 5 bases lay between the germline ends. DNA for the CDR3: TGTGCCAGCAGCCTTAACTCTGGGGCCAACGTCCTGACTTTC. It is translated as CASSLNSGANVLTF.

This clone was seen once. The rearrangement joins TRBV18 to TRBJ2-6; tentative D call: TRBD1 (6 bases). The CDR3 is 20 amino acids. Trimming pared 1 base from V and 0 bases from J, leaving 19 bases between. Germline V gives CDR1 KGHSH, CDR2 LQKENI. The CDR3 region is CASSPLFGQPQDSGANVLTF. The CDR3 DNA reads as TGTGCCAGCTCACCACTCTTTGGACAGCCCCAGGACTCTGGGGCCAACGTCCTGACTTTC.

This chain connects TRBV6-1 to TRBJ1-5; D gene unclear. Trimming pared 2 bases from V and 2 bases from J, leaving 7 bases between. The CDR3 has 14 amino acids. Germline V lookup: CDR1 MNHNS, CDR2 SASEGT. CDR3 nucleotide sequence: TGTGCCAGCAGTGAAAGCGGACGCAATCAGCCCCAGCATTTT. Encoded protein: CASSESGRNQPQHF.

The chain joins TRBV5-4 to TRBJ1-3, with 12 bases fitting TRBD1. Germline loops: CDR1 SGHNT, CDR2 YYREEE (reference sequence). CDR3 length: 16 residues. With 0 bases clipped from V and 10 bases from J, the junction kept 8 bases outside the gene matches. The CDR3 spells CASSLGDRGPMGTIYF. CDR3 DNA sequence: TGTGCCAGCAGCTTGGGGGACAGGGGGCCTATGGGGACCATATATTTT.

This rearrangement joins TRBV27 to TRBJ1-2; 9 bases fit TRBD1. V lost 6 bases to trimming and J lost 8 bases; unmatched junction nucleotides: 10. Germline CDR1 and CDR2: MNHEY and SMNVEV (reference sequence). The CDR3 runs to 14 residues. The CDR3 sequence: CASSPSGTGRGYTF. In DNA form, the CDR3 reads TGTGCCAGCAGCCCTTCCGGGACAGGGCGCGGCTACACCTTC.

The rearrangement uses TRBV7-9 and TRBJ2-4; D is perhaps TRBD2 (5 bases). V lost 2 bases, J lost 0 bases, and 8 bases lay in between. This CDR3 spans 15 amino acids. Germline V gene sequence: CDR1 SEHNR, CDR2 FQNEAQ (reference sequence). The CDR3, as DNA: TGTGCCAGCAGCTTACCTAGCCTAGCCAAAAACATTCAGTACTTC. Translating gives CASSLPSLAKNIQYF.

The chain links TRBV11-3 to TRBJ2-1; 9 bases match TRBD1. Trimming cost V 5 bases and J 2 bases; bases outside gene matches: 4. CDR3 length: 15 residues. Germline CDR1 reads SGHNT; CDR2 reads YENEEA. CDR3 sequence: CASSKGQGPYNEQFF. The DNA of the CDR3 is TGTGCCAGCAGCAAGGGACAGGGACCCTACAATGAGCAGTTCTTC. The full variable domain, its missing parts supplied by reference TRBV11-3 and TRBJ2-1, is EAGVVQSPRYKIIEKKQPVAFWCNPISGHNTLYWYLQNLGQGPELLIRYENEEAVDDSQLPKDRFSAERLKGVDSTLKIQPAELGDSAVYLCASSKGQGPYNEQFFGPGTRLTVL.

The chain combines TRBV5-1 with TRBJ2-1, with 8 bases matching TRBD1. After removal of 4 bases from V and 2 bases from J, the junction contained 5 bases not matched to a gene. This CDR3 is built from 15 residues. Germline V gene data show CDR1 as SGHRS and CDR2 as YFSETQ. The CDR3 nucleotides are TGCGCCAGCAGCGGGGGACAGGAGACCTACAATGAGCAGTTCTTC. Amino acid sequence: CASSGGQETYNEQFF.

CDR3: CASSPGDRSYEQYF. CDR3 nucleotides: TGTGCCAGCAGTCCCGGGGACAGATCCTACGAGCAGTACTTC. The chain couples TRBV27 to TRBJ2-7, with 7 bases lining up with TRBD1. J gave up 1 base and V 5 bases, and 5 bases lay outside the gene matches. This CDR3 contains 14 residues. CDR1 MNHEY and CDR2 SMNVEV come from the germline V gene (reference sequence).

This clone was counted between two and nine times. V and J are TRBV19 and TRBJ2-7; TRBD1 aligns across 8 bases. The germline gives CDR1 LNHDA, CDR2 SQIVND (reference sequence). With V trimmed by 10 bases and J by 0 bases, 8 bases remained unmatched. This CDR3 region has 14 residues. CDR3 region: CATSGQVGSYEQYF. CDR3 in DNA: TGTGCCACGTCGGGACAGGTGGGCTCCTACGAGCAGTACTTC.